This TCR beta chain was identified in a study of T cell responses to AZD1222 COVID-19 vaccine. Study observations and caveats: The sample set comprised mostly white British donors with more females, and clonal diversity was possibly underestimated. Baseline testing showed seropositivity in only a handful of AZD1222 recipients.

Notes on this clone: What it recognizes is unknown.

V was cut by 1 base and J by 3 bases, with 13 bases left in between. CDR1 SGHVS and CDR2 FNYEAQ come from the germline V gene. The CDR3 runs 16 residues. This table comes from immunoSEQ multiplex PCR, and its TCRdb copy is limited to in-frame clones, with some not included. The data show about 100,000 clones, 90% seen once. The chain joins TRBV7-6 to TRBJ1-5; no clear D. The receptor was isolated from an adult in good health. The sample was peripheral blood, taken on day 0 of AZD1222 vaccination. The CDR3 loop is CASSLDVPAYNQPQHF. The CDR3 bases are TGTGCCAGCAGCTTAGATGTGCCAGCCTACAATCAGCCCCAGCATTTT. The full variable domain, its missing parts supplied by reference TRBV7-6 and TRBJ1-5, is GAGVSQSPRYKVTKRGQDVALRCDPISGHVSLYWYRQALGQGPEFLTYFNYEAQQDKSGLPNDRFSAERPEGSISTLTIQRTEQRDSAMYRCASSLDVPAYNQPQHFGDGTRLSIL.